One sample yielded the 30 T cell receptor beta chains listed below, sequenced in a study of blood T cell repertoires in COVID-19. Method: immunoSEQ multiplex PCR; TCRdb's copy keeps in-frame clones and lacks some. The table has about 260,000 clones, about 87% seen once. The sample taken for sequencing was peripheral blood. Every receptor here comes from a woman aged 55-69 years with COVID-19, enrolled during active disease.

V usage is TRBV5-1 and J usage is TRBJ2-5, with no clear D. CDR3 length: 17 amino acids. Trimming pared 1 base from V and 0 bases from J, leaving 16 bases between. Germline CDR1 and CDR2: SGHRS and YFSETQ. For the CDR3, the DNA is TGCGCCAGCAGCTTGTCGGGTAGCAGAACGTACCAAGAGACCCAGTACTTC. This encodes CASSLSGSRTYQETQYF.

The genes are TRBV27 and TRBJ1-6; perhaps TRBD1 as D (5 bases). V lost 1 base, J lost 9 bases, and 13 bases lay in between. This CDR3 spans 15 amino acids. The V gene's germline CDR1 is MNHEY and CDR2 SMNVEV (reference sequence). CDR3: CASSLFRVAGSPLHF. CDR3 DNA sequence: TGTGCCAGCAGTTTATTCAGGGTCGCTGGTTCACCCCTCCACTTT.

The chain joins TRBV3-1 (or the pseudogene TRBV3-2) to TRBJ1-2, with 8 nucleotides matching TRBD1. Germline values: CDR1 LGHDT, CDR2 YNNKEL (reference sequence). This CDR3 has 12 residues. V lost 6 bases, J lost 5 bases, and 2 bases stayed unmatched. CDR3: CASSDRGYGYTF. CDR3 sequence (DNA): TGTGCCAGCAGTGACAGGGGTTATGGCTACACCTTC.

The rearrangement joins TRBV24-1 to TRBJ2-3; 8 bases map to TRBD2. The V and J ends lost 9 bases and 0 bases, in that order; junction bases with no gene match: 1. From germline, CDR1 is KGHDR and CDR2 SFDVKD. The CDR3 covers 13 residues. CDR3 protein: CATSSGSTDTQYF. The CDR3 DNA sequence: TGTGCCACCTCTAGCGGGAGCACAGATACGCAGTATTTT.

As DNA, the CDR3 is TGTGCCAGCAGCTTGGGACTAGCGGGAGGGCGACAAGAGACCCAGTACTTC. Its translation: CASSLGLAGGRQETQYF. The rearrangement uses TRBV11-3 and TRBJ2-5; 16 nucleotides align to TRBD2. V shed 3 bases and J 2 bases; nucleotides not matched to a gene: 3. This CDR3 comprises 17 residues. Germline values: CDR1 SGHNT, CDR2 YENEEA.

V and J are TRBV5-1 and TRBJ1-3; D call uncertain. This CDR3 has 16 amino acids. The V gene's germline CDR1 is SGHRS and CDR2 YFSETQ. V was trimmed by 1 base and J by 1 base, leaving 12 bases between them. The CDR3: CASSLTTGQSGNTIYF. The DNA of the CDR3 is TGCGCCAGCAGCTTGACTACCGGCCAATCTGGAAACACCATATATTTT.

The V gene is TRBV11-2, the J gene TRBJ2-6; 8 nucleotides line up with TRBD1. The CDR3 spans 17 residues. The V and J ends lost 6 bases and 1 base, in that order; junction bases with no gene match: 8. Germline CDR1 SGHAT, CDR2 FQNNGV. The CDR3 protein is CASRQDREVSGANVLTF. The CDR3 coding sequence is TGTGCCAGCAGGCAGGACAGGGAGGTTTCTGGGGCCAACGTCCTGACTTTC. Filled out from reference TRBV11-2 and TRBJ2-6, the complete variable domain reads EAGVAQSPRYKIIEKRQSVAFWCNPISGHATLYWYQQILGQGPKLLIQFQNNGVVDDSQLPKDRFSAERLKGVDSTLKIQPAKLEDSAVYLCASRQDREVSGANVLTFGAGSRLTVL.

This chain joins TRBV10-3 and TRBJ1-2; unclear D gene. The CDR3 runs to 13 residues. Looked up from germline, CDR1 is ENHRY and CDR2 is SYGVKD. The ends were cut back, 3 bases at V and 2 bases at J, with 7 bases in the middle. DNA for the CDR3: TGTGCCATCAGTGAAACGGGGAACTATGGCTACACCTTC. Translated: CAISETGNYGYTF.

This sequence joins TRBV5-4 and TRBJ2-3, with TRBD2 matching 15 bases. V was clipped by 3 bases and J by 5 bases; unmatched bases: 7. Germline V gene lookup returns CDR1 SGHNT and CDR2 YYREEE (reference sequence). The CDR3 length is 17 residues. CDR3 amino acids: CASSSPGLAGGKDTQYF. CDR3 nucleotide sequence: TGTGCCAGCAGCTCACCCGGACTAGCGGGGGGGAAAGATACGCAGTATTTT.

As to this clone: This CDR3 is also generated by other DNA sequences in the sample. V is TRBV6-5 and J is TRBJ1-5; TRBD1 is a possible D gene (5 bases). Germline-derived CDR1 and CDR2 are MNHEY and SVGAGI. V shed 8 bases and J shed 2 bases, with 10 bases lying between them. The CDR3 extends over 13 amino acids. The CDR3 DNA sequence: TGTGCCAGCGGCAGGGATGGCAATCAGCCCCAGCATTTT. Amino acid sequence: CASGRDGNQPQHF.

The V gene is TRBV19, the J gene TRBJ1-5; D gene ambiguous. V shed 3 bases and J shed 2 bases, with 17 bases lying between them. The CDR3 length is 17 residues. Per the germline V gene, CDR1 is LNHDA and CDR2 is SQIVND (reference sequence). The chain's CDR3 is CASSIERAWSGNQPQHF. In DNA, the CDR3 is TGTGCCAGTAGTATTGAGAGGGCTTGGTCCGGCAATCAGCCCCAGCATTTT.

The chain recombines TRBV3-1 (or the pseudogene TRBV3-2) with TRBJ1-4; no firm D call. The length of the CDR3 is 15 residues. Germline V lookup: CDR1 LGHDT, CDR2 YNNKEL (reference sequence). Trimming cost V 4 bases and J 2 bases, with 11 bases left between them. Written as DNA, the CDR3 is TGTGCCAGCAGCCGCAGGATTTCGACTAATGAAAAACTGTTTTTT. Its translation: CASSRRISTNEKLFF.

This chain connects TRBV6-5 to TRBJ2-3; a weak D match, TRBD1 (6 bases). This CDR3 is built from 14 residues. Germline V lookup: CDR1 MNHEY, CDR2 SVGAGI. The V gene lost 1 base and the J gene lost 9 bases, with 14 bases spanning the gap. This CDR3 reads CASSYFGGQGTQYF. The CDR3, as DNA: TGTGCCAGCAGTTACTTTGGGGGCCAGGGGACGCAGTATTTT.

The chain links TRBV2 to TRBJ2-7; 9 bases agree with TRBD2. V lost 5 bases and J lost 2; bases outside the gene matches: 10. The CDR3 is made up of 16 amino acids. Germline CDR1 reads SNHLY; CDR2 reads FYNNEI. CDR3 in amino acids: CASSPARGRVAYEQYF. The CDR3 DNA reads TGTGCCAGCAGTCCCGCGCGCGGGAGGGTGGCCTACGAGCAGTACTTC.

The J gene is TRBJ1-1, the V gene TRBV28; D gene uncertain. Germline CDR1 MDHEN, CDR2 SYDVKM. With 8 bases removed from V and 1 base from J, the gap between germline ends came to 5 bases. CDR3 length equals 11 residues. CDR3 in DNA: TGTGCCAGCTCGGGGAACACTGAAGCTTTCTTT. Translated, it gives CASSGNTEAFF.

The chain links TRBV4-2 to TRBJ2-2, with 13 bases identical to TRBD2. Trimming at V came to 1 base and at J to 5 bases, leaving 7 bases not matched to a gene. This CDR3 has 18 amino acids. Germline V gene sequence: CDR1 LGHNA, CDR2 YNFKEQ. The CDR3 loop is CASSQGGLAGVRTGELFF. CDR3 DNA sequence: TGTGCCAGCAGCCAAGGCGGACTAGCGGGAGTTCGGACCGGGGAGCTGTTTTTT.

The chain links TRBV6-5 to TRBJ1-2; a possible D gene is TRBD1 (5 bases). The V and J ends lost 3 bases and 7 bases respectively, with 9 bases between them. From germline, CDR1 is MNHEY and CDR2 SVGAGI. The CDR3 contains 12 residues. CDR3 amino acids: CASSYRGGGYTF. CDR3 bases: TGTGCCAGCAGTTATAGGGGCGGTGGCTACACCTTC.

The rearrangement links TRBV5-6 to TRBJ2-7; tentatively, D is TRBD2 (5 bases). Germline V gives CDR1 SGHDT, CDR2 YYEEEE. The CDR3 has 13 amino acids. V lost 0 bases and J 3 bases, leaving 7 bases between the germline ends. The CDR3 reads CASSLGRVYEQYF. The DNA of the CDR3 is TGTGCCAGCAGCTTGGGGCGGGTCTACGAGCAGTACTTC.

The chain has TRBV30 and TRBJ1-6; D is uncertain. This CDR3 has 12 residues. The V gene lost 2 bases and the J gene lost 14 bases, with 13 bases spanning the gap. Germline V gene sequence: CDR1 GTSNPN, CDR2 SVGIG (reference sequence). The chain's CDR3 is CAWSWERGALHF. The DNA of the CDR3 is TGTGCCTGGAGTTGGGAGCGCGGGGCCCTCCACTTT.

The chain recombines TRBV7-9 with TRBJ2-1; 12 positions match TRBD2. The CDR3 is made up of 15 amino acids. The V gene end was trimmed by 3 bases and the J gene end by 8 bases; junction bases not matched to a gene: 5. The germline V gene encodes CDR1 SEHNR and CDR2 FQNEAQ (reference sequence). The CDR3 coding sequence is TGTGCCAGCAGCTTCCTAGCGGGAGGGCCTGATGAGCAGTTCTTC. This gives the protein CASSFLAGGPDEQFF.

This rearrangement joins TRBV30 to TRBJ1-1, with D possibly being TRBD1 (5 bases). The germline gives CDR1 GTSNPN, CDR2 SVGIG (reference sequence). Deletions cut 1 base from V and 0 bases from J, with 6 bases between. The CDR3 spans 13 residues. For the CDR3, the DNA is TGTGCCTGGAGTGAGGGGTTGAACACTGAAGCTTTCTTT. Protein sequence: CAWSEGLNTEAFF. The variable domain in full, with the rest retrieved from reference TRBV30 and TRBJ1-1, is SQTIHQWPATLVQPVGSPLSLECTVEGTSNPNLYWYRQAAGRGLQLLFYSVGIGQISSEVPQNLSASRPQDRQFILSSKKLLLSDSGFYLCAWSEGLNTEAFFGQGTRLTVV.

CDR3 bases: TGCGCCAGCAGACCAGGGCCTGGGGCCAACGTCCTGACTTTC. It is translated as CASRPGPGANVLTF. V usage is TRBV5-1 and J usage is TRBJ2-6, with D maybe TRBD1 (5 bases). The CDR3 length is 14 residues. V lost 5 bases to trimming and J lost 2 bases, with 8 bases between them. Germline V gene data show CDR1 as SGHRS and CDR2 as YFSETQ.

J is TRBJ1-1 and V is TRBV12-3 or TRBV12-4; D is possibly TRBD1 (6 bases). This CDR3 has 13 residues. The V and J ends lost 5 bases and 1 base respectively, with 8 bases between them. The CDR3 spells CASSPTGNTEAFF. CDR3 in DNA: TGTGCCAGCAGTCCGACAGGGAACACTGAAGCTTTCTTT.

CDR3 sequence (DNA): TGTGCCAGCAGCGTAGCGGTTTACAATGAGCAGTTCTTC. Residues: CASSVAVYNEQFF. This chain links TRBV9 with TRBJ2-1; D is unresolved. This CDR3 contains 13 residues. Germline CDR1 SGDLS, CDR2 YYNGEE. Trimming shortened V by 0 bases and J by 4 bases, and 5 bases separated the two germline ends.

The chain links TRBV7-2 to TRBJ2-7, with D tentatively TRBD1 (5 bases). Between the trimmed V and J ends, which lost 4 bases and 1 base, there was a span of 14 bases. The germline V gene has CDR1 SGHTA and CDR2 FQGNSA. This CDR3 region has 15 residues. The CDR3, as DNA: TGTGCCAGCAGCTCAACAGGTGTCGGATCCTACGAGCAGTACTTC. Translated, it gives CASSSTGVGSYEQYF.

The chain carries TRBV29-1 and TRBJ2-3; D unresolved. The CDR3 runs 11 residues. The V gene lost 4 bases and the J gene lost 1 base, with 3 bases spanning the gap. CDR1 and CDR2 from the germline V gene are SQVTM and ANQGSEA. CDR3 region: CSVGGTDTQYF. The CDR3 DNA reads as TGCAGCGTTGGCGGCACAGATACGCAGTATTTT.

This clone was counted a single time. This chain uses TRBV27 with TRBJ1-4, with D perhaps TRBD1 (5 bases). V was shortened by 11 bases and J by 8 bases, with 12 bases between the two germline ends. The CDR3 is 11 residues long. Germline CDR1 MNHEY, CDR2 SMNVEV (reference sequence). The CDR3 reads CALGRGEKLFF. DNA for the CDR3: TGTGCCCTCGGGAGGGGAGAAAAACTGTTTTTT.

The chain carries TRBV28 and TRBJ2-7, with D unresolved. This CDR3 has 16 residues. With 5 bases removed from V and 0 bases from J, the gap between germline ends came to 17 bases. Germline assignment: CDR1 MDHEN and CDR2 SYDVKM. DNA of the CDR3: TGTGCCAGCAGTCAACGTCCCGACTTCGCCTCCTACGAGCAGTACTTC. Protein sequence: CASSQRPDFASYEQYF.

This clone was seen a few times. The CDR3 loop reads CASSLRGGGSSYNEQFF. The CDR3 DNA reads as TGCGCCAGCAGCTTGCGCGGGGGCGGGAGCTCCTACAATGAGCAGTTCTTC. The chain uses TRBV5-1 and TRBJ2-1, with D possibly being TRBD2 (7 bases). Germline CDR1 and CDR2: SGHRS and YFSETQ. The CDR3 is made up of 17 amino acids. V shed 1 base and J shed 0 bases, with 14 bases lying between them. The full variable domain, with the rest looked up from reference TRBV5-1 and TRBJ2-1, is KAGVTQTPRYLIKTRGQQVTLSCSPISGHRSVSWYQQTPGQGLQFLFEYFSETQRNKGNFPGRFSGRQFSNSRSEMNVSTLELGDSALYLCASSLRGGGSSYNEQFFGPGTRLTVL.

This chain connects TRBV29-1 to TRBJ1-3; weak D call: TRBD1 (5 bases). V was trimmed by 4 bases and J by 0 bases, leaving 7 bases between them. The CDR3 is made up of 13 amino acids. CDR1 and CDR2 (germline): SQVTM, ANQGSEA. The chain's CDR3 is CSVGQSSGNTIYF. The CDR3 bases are TGCAGCGTTGGACAGAGCTCTGGAAACACCATATATTTT.